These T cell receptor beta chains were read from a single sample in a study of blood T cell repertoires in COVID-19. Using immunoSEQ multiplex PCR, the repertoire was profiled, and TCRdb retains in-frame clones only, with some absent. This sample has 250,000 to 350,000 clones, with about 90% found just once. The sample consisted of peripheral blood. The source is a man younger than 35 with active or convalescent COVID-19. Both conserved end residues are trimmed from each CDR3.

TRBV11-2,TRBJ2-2,ASSFWGRAGAGELF
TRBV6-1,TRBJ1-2,ASSVAGQSGYGYT
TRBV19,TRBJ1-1,ASTRGGSLAEAF
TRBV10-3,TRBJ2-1,AIKRARENEQF
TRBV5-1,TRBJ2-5,ASSPATGVQETQY
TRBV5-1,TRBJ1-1,ASSLQLDRVAF
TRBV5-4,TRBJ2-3,ASGTTSGSADTQY
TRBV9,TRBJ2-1,ASSGYTGNGEQF
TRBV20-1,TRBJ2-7,SASGSYEQY
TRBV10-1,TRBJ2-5,ASSKTGVRETQY
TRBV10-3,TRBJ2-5,AISEEAGHPETQY
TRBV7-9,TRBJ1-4,ASGRDEKLF
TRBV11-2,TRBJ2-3,ASSLSPGGYTDTQY
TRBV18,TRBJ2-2,ASSTGGQGAGELF
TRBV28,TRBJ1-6,ASRRPGQGYSPLH
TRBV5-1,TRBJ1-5,ASSLVSRTGGNQPQH
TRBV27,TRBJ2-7,ASSPGQAYEQY
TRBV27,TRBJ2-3,ASSGRSGGFTDTQY
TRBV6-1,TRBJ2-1,ASSDLAGGYNEQF
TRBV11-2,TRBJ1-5,ASSLTGLKVGNQPQH
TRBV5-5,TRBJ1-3,ASSEIQGNTIY
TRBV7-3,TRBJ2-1,ASSERLAGANEQF
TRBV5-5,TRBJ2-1,ASSLVRGQGSGEQF
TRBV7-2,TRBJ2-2,ASSPIQGWSGELF